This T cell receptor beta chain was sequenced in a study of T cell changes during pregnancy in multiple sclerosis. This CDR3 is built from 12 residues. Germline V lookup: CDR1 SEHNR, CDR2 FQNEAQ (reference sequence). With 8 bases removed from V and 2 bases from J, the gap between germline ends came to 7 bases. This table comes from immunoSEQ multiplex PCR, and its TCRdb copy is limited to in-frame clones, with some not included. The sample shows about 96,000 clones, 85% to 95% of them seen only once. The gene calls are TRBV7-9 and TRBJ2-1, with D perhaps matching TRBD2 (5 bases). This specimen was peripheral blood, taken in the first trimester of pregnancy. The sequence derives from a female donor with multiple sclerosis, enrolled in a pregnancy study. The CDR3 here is CASSGAYNEQFF. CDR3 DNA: TGTGCCAGCTCCGGGGCCTACAATGAGCAGTTCTTC. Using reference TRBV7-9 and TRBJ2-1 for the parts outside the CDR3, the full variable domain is DTGVSQNPRHKITKRGQNVTFRCDPISEHNRLYWYRQTLGQGPEFLTYFQNEAQLEKSRLLSDRFSAERPKGSFSTLEIQRTEQGDSAMYLCASSGAYNEQFFGPGTRLTVL.